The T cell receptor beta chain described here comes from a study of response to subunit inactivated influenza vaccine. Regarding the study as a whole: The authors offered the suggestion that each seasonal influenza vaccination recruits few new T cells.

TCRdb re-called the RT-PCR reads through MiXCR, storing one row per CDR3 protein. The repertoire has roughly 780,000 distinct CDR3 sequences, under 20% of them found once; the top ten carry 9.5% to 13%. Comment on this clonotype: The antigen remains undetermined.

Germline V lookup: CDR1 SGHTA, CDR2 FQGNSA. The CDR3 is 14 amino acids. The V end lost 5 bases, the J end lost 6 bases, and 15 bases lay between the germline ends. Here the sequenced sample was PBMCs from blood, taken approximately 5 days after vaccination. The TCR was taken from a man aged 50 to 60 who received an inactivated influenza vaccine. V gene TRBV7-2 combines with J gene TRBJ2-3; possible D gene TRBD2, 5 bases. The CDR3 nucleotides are TGTGCCAGCAGCCTTACCCGGCCGGGGGATACGCAGTATTTT. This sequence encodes CASSLTRPGDTQYF. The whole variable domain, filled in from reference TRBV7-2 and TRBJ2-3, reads GAGVSQSPSNKVTEKGKDVELRCDPISGHTALYWYRQSLGQGLEFLIYFQGNSAPDKSGLPSDRFSAERTGGSVSTLTIQRTQQEDSAVYLCASSLTRPGDTQYFGPGTRLTVL.